Each of the 24 T cell receptor beta chains below was sequenced from the same sample in a study of resident and recirculating memory T cells in vitiligo. Method: immunoSEQ multiplex PCR; TCRdb's copy keeps in-frame clones and lacks some. The sample comprises about 42,000 clones, nearly 95% of which are singletons, and 4.5% rests with the top ten. Sequencing was carried out using blood. The receptors shown here come from a male donor with vitiligo.

The chain couples TRBV4-2 to TRBJ1-1; 8 positions agree with TRBD1. The junction had 9 bases not matched to a gene; V was cut back by 5 bases and J by 1 base. The CDR3 has 16 residues. Per the germline V gene, CDR1 is LGHNA and CDR2 is YNFKEQ. Here the CDR3 DNA reads TGTGCCAGCAGCTACCGGGCCGGACAGGGGAACACTGAAGCTTTCTTT. It specifies CASSYRAGQGNTEAFF.

The chain joins TRBV9 to TRBJ1-2; the D gene is possibly TRBD1 (5 bases). Germline assignment: CDR1 SGDLS and CDR2 YYNGEE. Trimming removed 4 bases from V and 4 bases from J, with 20 bases in between. The CDR3 covers 16 residues. The chain's CDR3 is CASSLARGGSLYGYTF. In DNA, the CDR3 is TGTGCCAGCAGCCTCGCGCGTGGGGGGAGTCTCTATGGCTACACCTTC.

The V gene is TRBV6-6, the J gene TRBJ2-4; TRBD1 is a possible D gene (8 bases). Per the germline V gene, CDR1 is MNHNY and CDR2 is SVGAGI (reference sequence). The CDR3 spans 16 residues. Trimming removed 6 bases at V and 0 bases at J, with 15 bases between. The CDR3 sequence: CASSRTGRGAKNIQYF. CDR3 nucleotide sequence: TGTGCCAGCAGCAGGACAGGGAGGGGAGCCAAAAACATTCAGTACTTC.

The J gene is TRBJ1-1, the V gene TRBV5-6; D not certain. CDR3 length equals 15 residues. From germline, CDR1 is SGHDT and CDR2 YYEEEE. V lost 4 bases, J lost 1 base, and 14 bases lay in between. The CDR3 reads CASSIRREGNTEAFF. The CDR3 DNA reads TGTGCCAGCAGCATACGGAGGGAGGGGAACACTGAAGCTTTCTTT.

V gene TRBV6-1 combines with J gene TRBJ2-1; D gene unclear. Trimming cost V 1 base and J 5 bases, with 12 bases left between them. There are 15 residues in the CDR3. CDR1 is MNHNS and CDR2 is SASEGT in the germline V gene. CDR3: CASSEVAARNNEQFF. In nucleotides, the CDR3 is TGTGCCAGCAGTGAAGTAGCAGCGCGAAACAATGAGCAGTTCTTC.

V gene TRBV4-1 combines with J gene TRBJ2-5, with TRBD1 matching over 10 bases. V was pared by 6 bases and J by 5 bases, with 12 bases of the junction left unmatched. The V gene's germline CDR1 is MGHRA and CDR2 YSYEKL. This CDR3 has 16 amino acids. As DNA, the CDR3 is TGCGCCAGCAGAAGGATGCCGGGACAGGGGATGGAGACCCAGTACTTC. Its translation is CASRRMPGQGMETQYF.

The CDR3 here is CASSFVTETQYF. The CDR3 DNA follows: TGTGCCAGCAGCTTTGTTACTGAGACCCAGTACTTC. The chain recombines TRBV7-2 with TRBJ2-5; the D is unclear. This CDR3 is 12 amino acids long. Germline lookup yields CDR1 SGHTA and CDR2 FQGNSA. Trimming removed 3 bases at V and 5 bases at J, with 7 bases between.

The V call is TRBV30, the J call TRBJ1-1, with D perhaps TRBD1 (5 bases). The CDR3 is 12 residues long. Germline V gene data show CDR1 as GTSNPN and CDR2 as SVGIG (reference sequence). V was cut by 5 bases and J by 5 bases, with 12 bases left in between. CDR3 coding DNA: TGTGCCTGGGGAGGGGTGCGGACTGAAGCTTTCTTT. Protein sequence: CAWGGVRTEAFF. The whole variable domain, remainder taken from reference TRBV30 and TRBJ1-1, is SQTIHQWPATLVQPVGSPLSLECTVEGTSNPNLYWYRQAAGRGLQLLFYSVGIGQISSEVPQNLSASRPQDRQFILSSKKLLLSDSGFYLCAWGGVRTEAFFGQGTRLTVV.

The V gene is TRBV5-4, the J gene TRBJ2-7; TRBD1 matches at 9 bases. V dropped 0 bases and J dropped 2; count of bases not matched to a gene: 6. There are 16 residues in the CDR3. Germline V lookup: CDR1 SGHNT, CDR2 YYREEE (reference sequence). This chain's CDR3 is CASSLGGQGNPYEQYF. The CDR3 DNA reads as TGTGCCAGCAGCTTGGGGGGACAGGGAAATCCCTACGAGCAGTACTTC.

This clone was observed once. The rearrangement links TRBV5-1 to TRBJ2-3; weak D call: TRBD1 (6 bases). CDR1 and CDR2 from the germline V gene are SGHRS and YFSETQ. The CDR3 contains 14 residues. V shed 7 bases and J shed 0 bases, with 12 bases lying between them. CDR3 protein: CASSGALSTDTQYF. The CDR3 nucleotides read TGCGCCAGCTCAGGGGCACTTAGCACAGATACGCAGTATTTT.

The chain is built from TRBV12-5 and TRBJ2-7; D is perhaps TRBD2 (7 bases). Trimming removed 4 bases from V and 7 bases from J, with 20 bases in between. This CDR3 has 15 residues. Looked up from germline, CDR1 is LGHNT and CDR2 is FRNRAP. CDR3 sequence reads: CASGSSGGLIREQYF. In nucleotides, the CDR3 is TGTGCTAGTGGTTCCTCGGGGGGCCTTATTCGGGAGCAGTACTTC. Full variable domain (missing parts from reference TRBV12-5 and TRBJ2-7): DARVTQTPRHKVTEMGQEVTMRCQPILGHNTVFWYRQTMMQGLELLAYFRNRAPLDDSGMPKDRFSAEMPDATLATLKIQPSEPRDSAVYFCASGSSGGLIREQYFGPGTRLTVT.

The J gene is TRBJ2-1, the V gene TRBV7-2; TRBD1 matches 7 bases. V was pared by 5 bases and J by 0 bases, with 13 bases of the junction left unmatched. Germline CDR1 reads SGHTA; CDR2 reads FQGNSA. This CDR3 is 18 amino acids long. CDR3 protein: CASSPIGTAMGSYNEQFF. CDR3 nucleotide sequence: TGTGCCAGCAGCCCGATAGGGACAGCCATGGGCTCCTACAATGAGCAGTTCTTC.

The genes are TRBV18 and TRBJ1-1, with D hard to call. V was trimmed by 3 bases and J by 0 bases, leaving 14 bases between them. From germline, CDR1 is KGHSH and CDR2 LQKENI. The CDR3 sequence is 16 residues long. CDR3 sequence reads: CASSPYQLGVNTEAFF. The CDR3 nucleotides are TGTGCCAGCTCACCTTACCAACTGGGAGTGAACACTGAAGCTTTCTTT.

This rearrangement joins TRBV13 to TRBJ1-6; D gene unclear. Germline V gene sequence: CDR1 PRHDT, CDR2 FYEKMQ (reference sequence). The V and J ends lost 2 bases and 0 bases respectively, with 8 bases between them. CDR3 size: 16 residues. The CDR3 sequence is CASSLRGSSYNSPLHF. CDR3 sequence (DNA): TGTGCCAGCAGCTTACGCGGGAGCTCCTATAATTCACCCCTCCACTTT.

The rearrangement uses TRBV7-2 and TRBJ1-2; TRBD1 agrees at 7 bases. The CDR3 consists of 19 residues. Per germline, CDR1 SGHTA and CDR2 FQGNSA. The junction had 13 bases not matched to a gene; V was cut back by 0 bases and J by 0 bases. CDR3 region: CASSLASTGSVPTNYGYTF. The CDR3 nucleotides read TGTGCCAGCAGCTTAGCGTCGACAGGGAGTGTCCCCACTAACTATGGCTACACCTTC.

The V and J genes are TRBV7-2 and TRBJ1-3; D not resolved. Germline-derived CDR1 and CDR2 are SGHTA and FQGNSA. There are 13 residues in the CDR3. V shed 0 bases and J shed 2 bases, with 2 bases lying between them. The DNA of the CDR3 is TGTGCCAGCAGCTTAGCCGCTGGAAACACCATATATTTT. Its translation: CASSLAAGNTIYF.

The chain has TRBV21-1 and TRBJ1-3; the listed D gene, TRBD1, was not tested against the DNA. TRBV21-1 is a documented pseudogene. The CDR3 extends over 16 amino acids. The CDR3 sequence is CASSNWTHSSGNTIYF. The CDR3, as DNA: TGTGCCAGCAGCAATTGGACACACAGCTCTGGAAACACCATATATTTT.

The V and J genes are TRBV10-3 and TRBJ1-1, with 8 bases that match TRBD1. Germline lookup yields CDR1 ENHRY and CDR2 SYGVKD. This CDR3 has 15 residues. V shed 9 bases, J shed 0 bases, and the junction held 9 bases outside the gene matches. In DNA, the CDR3 is TGTGCCATGAGGGCCGGACAGGGAATGAACACTGAAGCTTTCTTT. Protein sequence: CAMRAGQGMNTEAFF.

The rearrangement links TRBV6-6 to TRBJ2-5; possibly TRBD2 for D (6 bases). Germline V gene data show CDR1 as MNHNY and CDR2 as SVGAGI (reference sequence). Deletions cut 7 bases from V and 5 bases from J, with 14 bases between. There are 13 residues in the CDR3. The CDR3 is CASNRRGAETQYF. The CDR3 bases are TGTGCCAGCAACCGGAGGGGCGCGGAGACCCAGTACTTC.

The V gene is TRBV7-8, the J gene TRBJ2-1; 8 nucleotides match TRBD2. Unmatched junction bases numbered 17, after V lost 1 base and J lost 6 bases. The V gene's germline CDR1 is SGHVS and CDR2 FQNEAQ. There are 19 residues in the CDR3. CDR3: CASSLVQGPSTSGANEQFF. DNA of the CDR3: TGTGCCAGCAGCTTAGTTCAGGGCCCCTCCACTAGCGGAGCCAATGAGCAGTTCTTC.

The V call is TRBV15, the J call TRBJ2-2; the D gene is possibly TRBD2 (6 bases). Germline V gives CDR1 LNHNV, CDR2 YYDKDF (reference sequence). V lost 6 bases to trimming and J lost 0 bases, with 11 bases between them. CDR3 length: 15 residues. CDR3: CATRWGRTNTGELFF. The CDR3 DNA reads as TGTGCCACCAGGTGGGGGAGGACGAACACCGGGGAGCTGTTTTTT. Full variable domain (rest looked up from reference TRBV15 and TRBJ2-2): DAMVIQNPRYQVTQFGKPVTLSCSQTLNHNVMYWYQQKSSQAPKLLFHYYDKDFNNEADTPDNFQSRRPNTSFCFLDIRSPGLGDTAMYLCATRWGRTNTGELFFGEGSRLTVL.

The rearrangement joins TRBV14 to TRBJ1-2; D remains unclear. Germline CDR1 SGHDN, CDR2 FVKESK. Trimming cost V 6 bases and J 1 base, with 9 bases left between them. This CDR3 comprises 13 residues. The CDR3 spells CASSRDINYGYTF. CDR3 nucleotides: TGTGCCAGCAGTCGAGATATTAACTATGGCTACACCTTC.

This chain uses TRBV4-3 with TRBJ1-1, with 8 positions matching TRBD1. The CDR3 is 16 amino acids. CDR1 and CDR2 from the germline V gene are LGHNA and YSLEER. V lost 2 bases to trimming and J lost 4 bases; unmatched junction nucleotides: 9. The CDR3 DNA is TGCGCCAGCAGCCAACCCCGGACAGGGAAATTCACTGAAGCTTTCTTT. It translates to CASSQPRTGKFTEAFF.

The rearrangement joins TRBV7-2 to TRBJ2-2; 10 bases are shared with TRBD2. Germline V CDR1 and CDR2: SGHTA, FQGNSA. This CDR3 is 18 amino acids long. Germline trimming cut 4 bases from V and 0 bases from J; bases unmatched to any gene: 8. CDR3 region: CASSWIAGGSANTGELFF. CDR3 bases: TGTGCCAGCAGCTGGATAGCGGGGGGTTCTGCGAACACCGGGGAGCTGTTTTTT.